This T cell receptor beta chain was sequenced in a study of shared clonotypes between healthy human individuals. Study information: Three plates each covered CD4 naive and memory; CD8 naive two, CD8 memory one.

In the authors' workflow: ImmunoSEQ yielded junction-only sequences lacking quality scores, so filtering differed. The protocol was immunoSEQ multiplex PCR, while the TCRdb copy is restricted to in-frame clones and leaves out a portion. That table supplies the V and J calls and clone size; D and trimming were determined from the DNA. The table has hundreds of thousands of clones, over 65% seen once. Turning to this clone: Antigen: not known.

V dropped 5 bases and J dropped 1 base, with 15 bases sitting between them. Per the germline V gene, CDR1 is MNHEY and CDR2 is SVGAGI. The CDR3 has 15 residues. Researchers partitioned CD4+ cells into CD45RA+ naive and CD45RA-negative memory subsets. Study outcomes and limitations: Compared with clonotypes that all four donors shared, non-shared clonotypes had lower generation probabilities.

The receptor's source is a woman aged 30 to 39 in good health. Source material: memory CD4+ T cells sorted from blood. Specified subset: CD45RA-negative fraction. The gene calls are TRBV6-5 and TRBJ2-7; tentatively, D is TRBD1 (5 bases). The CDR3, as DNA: TGTGCCAGCAGTAAAGGGGTCCTAGTGTCCTACGAGCAGTACTTC. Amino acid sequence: CASSKGVLVSYEQYF.